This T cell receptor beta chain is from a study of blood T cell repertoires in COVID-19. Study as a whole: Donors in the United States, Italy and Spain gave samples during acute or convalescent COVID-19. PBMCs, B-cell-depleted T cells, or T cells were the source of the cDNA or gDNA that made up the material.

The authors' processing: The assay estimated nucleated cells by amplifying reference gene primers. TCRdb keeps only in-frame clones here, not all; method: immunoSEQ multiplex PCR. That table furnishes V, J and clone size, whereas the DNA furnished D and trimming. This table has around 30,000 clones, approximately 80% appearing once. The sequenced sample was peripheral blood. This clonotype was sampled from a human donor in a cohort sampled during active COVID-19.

CDR3 nucleotides: TGTGCCAGCAGCCAACACTTAGCGGTTCGCACAGATACGCAGTATTTT. Translation: CASSQHLAVRTDTQYF. The chain employs TRBV14 and TRBJ2-3, with a tentative D call TRBD2 (6 bases). V dropped 2 bases and J dropped 1 base, with 13 bases sitting between them. This CDR3 has 16 amino acids. The germline V gene has CDR1 SGHDN and CDR2 FVKESK.